The rows below give T cell receptor beta chains drawn from one sample of a study of T cell responses to AZD1222 COVID-19 vaccine. Sequenced by immunoSEQ multiplex PCR; TCRdb stores in-frame clones only, minus some. The sample holds roughly 130,000 clones, about 90% seen once. Sequencing was performed on peripheral blood, taken on day 0 of AZD1222 vaccination. The origin of the receptors is an adult in good health. CDR3s include the opening cysteine and the closing phenylalanine or tryptophan. The D gene is left open where the match is weak. Rows give clone size only sometimes, using once, few, many, or a class for an expanded clone.

>-|TRBD1|TRBJ2-5|TRBV6-6|14
TGTGCCAGCAGTCTGACAGGGGACCAAGAGACCCAGTACTTC
CASSLTGDQETQYF
>-|-|TRBJ1-2|TRBV5-1|13
TGCGCCAGCAGCCCCCTGGAAGGCAATGGCTACACCTTC
CASSPLEGNGYTF
>-|-|TRBJ1-6|TRBV30|11
TGTGCCTGGAGTCGGAATTCACCCCTCCACTTT
CAWSRNSPLHF
>-|-|TRBJ2-1|TRBV9|15
TGTGCCAGCAGCGTAGAAGGGGGGACCTACAATGAGCAGTTCTTC
CASSVEGGTYNEQFF
>-|-|TRBJ2-1|TRBV27|15
TGTGCCAGCAGTTTCAGGGCACTCTCCTACAATGAGCAGTTCTTC
CASSFRALSYNEQFF
>-|-|TRBJ1-2|TRBV19|13
TGTGCCAGTAGTATAGGGACACGATATGGCTACACCTTC
CASSIGTRYGYTF
>few|-|TRBJ1-2|TRBV21-1|16
TGTGCCAGCGCCGGGACTGAGACAACAACCAACTATGGCTACACCTTC
CASAGTETTTNYGYTF
>-|-|TRBJ2-3|TRBV6-5|14
TGTGCCAGCAGTTACACGAATCCCACAGATACGCAGTATTTT
CASSYTNPTDTQYF
>-|-|TRBJ2-7|TRBV12-3/TRBV12-4|11
TGTGCCAGCAGTCAAGAAAACGAGCAGTACTTC
CASSQENEQYF
>-|TRBD1|TRBJ1-5|TRBV9|15
TGTGCCAGCAGCCCACGGACAGGGGACAATCAGCCCCAGCATTTT
CASSPRTGDNQPQHF
>-|-|TRBJ2-7|TRBV23-1|16
TGCGCCAGCAGTCCTTATAATGTACTGCCCCCCTACGAGCAGTACTTC
CASSPYNVLPPYEQYF
>-|-|TRBJ2-4|TRBV12-3/TRBV12-4|11
TGTGCCAGCAGTTTTGGGGATACGAAGTACTTC
CASSFGDTKYF
>few|TRBD1|TRBJ1-1|TRBV5-6|15
TGTGCCAGCAGCTTGGTGCAGGGGGCGGACACTGAAGCTTTCTTT
CASSLVQGADTEAFF
>-|TRBD2|TRBJ2-5|TRBV27|15
TGTGCCAGCAGTCCTAGCGGGGGGCCGTATCAGACCCAGTACTTC
CASSPSGGPYQTQYF
>-|TRBD1|TRBJ2-7|TRBV5-1|18
TGCGCCAGCAGCCGGGGTGGTTCAGGGGGAATTAGGACCTACGAGCAGTACTTC
CASSRGGSGGIRTYEQYF
>few|-|TRBJ2-7|TRBV2|14
TGTGCCAGCAGGGGGGGGCAGTTGGTCTACGAGCAGTACTTC
CASRGGQLVYEQYF